The next 8 T cell receptor beta chains were all read from a single sample in a study of control samples from healthy donors and cancer patients. Data came from immunoSEQ multiplex PCR; TCRdb stores just in-frame clones and leaves some out. The sample records hundreds of thousands of clones, roughly 82% being singletons. The sequencing sample was made of PBMCs. These receptors were collected from a woman aged 55 to 70 with lung cancer.

This chain links TRBV5-1 with TRBJ1-2; no clear D gene. This CDR3 spans 15 amino acids. Between the trimmed V and J ends, which lost 0 bases and 0 bases, there was a span of 9 bases. The germline gives CDR1 SGHRS, CDR2 YFSETQ. The CDR3 DNA follows: TGCGCCAGCAGCTTGGCATCAGTTTCTAACTATGGCTACACCTTC. Its translation is CASSLASVSNYGYTF.

The chain links TRBV18 to TRBJ1-1, with D unclear. Germline V lookup: CDR1 KGHSH, CDR2 LQKENI. V lost 5 bases to trimming and J lost 1 base, with 11 bases between them. CDR3 length: 14 amino acids. The DNA for the CDR3 is TGTGCCAGCTCAACGCAACAGAAGAACACTGAAGCTTTCTTT. Protein product: CASSTQQKNTEAFF.

The chain employs TRBV19 and TRBJ1-2; D is perhaps TRBD1 (6 bases). The CDR3 runs to 12 residues. Germline values: CDR1 LNHDA, CDR2 SQIVND (reference sequence). V lost 7 bases to trimming and J lost 6 bases, with 12 bases between them. In DNA, the CDR3 is TGTGCCAGTACGAACAGGGCGGATGGCTACACCTTC. Protein product: CASTNRADGYTF.

The chain recombines TRBV5-1 with TRBJ1-4; D remains ambiguous. This CDR3 is built from 13 residues. The germline V gene has CDR1 SGHRS and CDR2 YFSETQ. The V and J ends lost 0 bases and 5 bases respectively, with 5 bases between them. The CDR3 here is CASSLGLNEKLFF. The DNA of the CDR3 is TGCGCCAGCAGCTTGGGCCTAAATGAAAAACTGTTTTTT. The complete variable domain, with remaining parts taken from reference TRBV5-1 and TRBJ1-4, reads KAGVTQTPRYLIKTRGQQVTLSCSPISGHRSVSWYQQTPGQGLQFLFEYFSETQRNKGNFPGRFSGRQFSNSRSEMNVSTLELGDSALYLCASSLGLNEKLFFGSGTQLSVL.

This clone has a single count. J is TRBJ1-5 and V is TRBV5-4; D unclear. Trimming removed 0 bases from V and 4 bases from J, with 5 bases in between. This CDR3 comprises 13 residues. Germline V CDR1 and CDR2: SGHNT, YYREEE (reference sequence). The CDR3 sequence: CASSLDPNQPQHF. Here the CDR3 DNA reads TGTGCCAGCAGCTTGGACCCTAATCAGCCCCAGCATTTT.

The rearrangement links TRBV24-1 to TRBJ2-1, with a possible D match to TRBD2 (5 bases). CDR3 size: 15 residues. V was trimmed by 3 bases and J by 3 bases, leaving 11 bases between them. Per the germline V gene, CDR1 is KGHDR and CDR2 is SFDVKD. CDR3 DNA: TGTGCCACCAGTGATAGGACTCGTCTCTACAATGAGCAGTTCTTC. Its translation is CATSDRTRLYNEQFF.

The chain is built from TRBV5-5 and TRBJ1-4; D uncertain. The CDR3 extends over 13 amino acids. The germline V gene encodes CDR1 SGHKS and CDR2 YYEKEE (reference sequence). The V gene lost 1 base and the J gene lost 3 bases, with 4 bases spanning the gap. The CDR3 is CASSLSSNEKLFF. The CDR3, as DNA: TGTGCCAGCAGCTTGTCGTCTAATGAAAAACTGTTTTTT.

V usage is TRBV24-1 and J usage is TRBJ2-1; 7 bases map to TRBD1. Germline loops: CDR1 KGHDR, CDR2 SFDVKD. Trimming removed 4 bases from V and 9 bases from J; junction bases left unmatched: 5. The CDR3 is 13 amino acids. The CDR3, as DNA: TGTGCCACCAGTGAGTCTAACAGGGGTGAGCAGTTCTTC. It specifies CATSESNRGEQFF.